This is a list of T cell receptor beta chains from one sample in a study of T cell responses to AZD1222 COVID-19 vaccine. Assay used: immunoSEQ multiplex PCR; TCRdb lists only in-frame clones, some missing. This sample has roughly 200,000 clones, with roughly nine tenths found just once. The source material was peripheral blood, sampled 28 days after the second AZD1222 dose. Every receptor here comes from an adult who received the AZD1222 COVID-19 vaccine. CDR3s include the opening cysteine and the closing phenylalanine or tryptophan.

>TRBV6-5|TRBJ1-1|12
CASSIGLNEAFF
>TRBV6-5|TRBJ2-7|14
CASMEGGGVYEQYF
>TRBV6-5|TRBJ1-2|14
CASSSLGVDYGYTF
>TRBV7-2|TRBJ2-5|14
CASSSRGSQETQYF
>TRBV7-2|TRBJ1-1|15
CASNLLPGSYTEAFF
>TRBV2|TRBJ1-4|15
CASGQRGGTEEKLFF
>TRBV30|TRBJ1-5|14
CAWSVLGGTGPQHF
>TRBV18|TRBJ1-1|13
CASSPVPNTEAFF
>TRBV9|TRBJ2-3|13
CASSANSADTQYF
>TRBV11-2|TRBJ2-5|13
CASSARRQETQYF
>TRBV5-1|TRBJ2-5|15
CASSELAGSQETQYF
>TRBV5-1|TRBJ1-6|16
CASSLWSEGYNSPLHF